This TCR beta chain appears in the sequencing data of a study of blood T cell repertoires in COVID-19. Study details: The United States, Italy and Spain supplied acute and convalescent COVID-19 samples.

The CDR3 runs 13 residues. V was shortened by 3 bases and J by 2 bases, with 4 bases between the two germline ends. Germline loops: CDR1 SGHTA, CDR2 FQGNSA. Exposed enrollees encountered a COVID-19 case at some point within 2 weeks before study entry. In the source study's methods: Amplification of reference gene primers provided the estimated nucleated cell counts. Sequencing used immunoSEQ multiplex PCR; TCRdb keeps in-frame clones, though not all of them. D and trimming were read from the DNA, whereas the V and J calls and clone size are those reported in that table. In the table there are around 400,000 clones, about 88% of which are singletons.

The J gene is TRBJ2-2, the V gene TRBV7-2, with unresolved D. The sample taken for sequencing was PBMCs or T cells enriched from blood (not recorded which). The source of this sequence is a woman younger than 35 who had been exposed to COVID-19. CDR3: CASSFVNTGELFF. CDR3 sequence (DNA): TGTGCCAGCAGCTTCGTCAACACCGGGGAGCTGTTTTTT.